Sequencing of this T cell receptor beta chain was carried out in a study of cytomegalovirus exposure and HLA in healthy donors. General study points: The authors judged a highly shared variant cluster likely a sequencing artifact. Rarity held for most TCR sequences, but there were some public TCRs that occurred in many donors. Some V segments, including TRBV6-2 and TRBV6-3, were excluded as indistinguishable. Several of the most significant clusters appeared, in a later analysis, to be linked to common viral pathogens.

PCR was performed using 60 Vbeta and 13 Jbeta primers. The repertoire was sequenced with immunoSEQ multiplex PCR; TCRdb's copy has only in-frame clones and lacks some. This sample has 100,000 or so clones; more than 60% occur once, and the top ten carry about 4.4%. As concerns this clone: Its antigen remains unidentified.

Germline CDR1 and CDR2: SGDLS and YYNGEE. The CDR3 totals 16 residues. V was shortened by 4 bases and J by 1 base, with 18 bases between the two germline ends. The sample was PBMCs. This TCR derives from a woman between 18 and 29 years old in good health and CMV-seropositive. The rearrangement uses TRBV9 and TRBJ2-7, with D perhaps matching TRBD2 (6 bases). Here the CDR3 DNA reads TGTGCCAGCAGCTCTCGAGGAGGGTCAGAATCCTACGAGCAGTACTTC. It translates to CASSSRGGSESYEQYF.